This T cell receptor beta chain was profiled in a study of blood T cell repertoires in COVID-19. Study-wide context: PBMCs, B-cell-depleted T cells, or T cells provided the cDNA or gDNA that made up the material.

CDR1 and CDR2 from the germline V gene are SGDLS and YYNGEE. V shed 3 bases and J 2 bases; nucleotides not matched to a gene: 10. This CDR3 is built from 16 residues. Clones were sequenced by immunoSEQ multiplex PCR, and TCRdb holds only the in-frame ones, with some missing. The sample consists of hundreds of thousands of clones, about 90% of them appearing once. The Seattle site enrolled patients during active infection and followed them longitudinally. This chain links TRBV9 with TRBJ2-7; 8 bases are shared with TRBD2. The TCR was taken from a man aged 18 to 29 with COVID-19, enrolled during active disease. The material sequenced was peripheral blood. The CDR3 sequence: CASSALTSAEPYEQYF. Here the CDR3 DNA reads TGTGCCAGCAGCGCCCTGACTAGCGCAGAACCCTACGAGCAGTACTTC.